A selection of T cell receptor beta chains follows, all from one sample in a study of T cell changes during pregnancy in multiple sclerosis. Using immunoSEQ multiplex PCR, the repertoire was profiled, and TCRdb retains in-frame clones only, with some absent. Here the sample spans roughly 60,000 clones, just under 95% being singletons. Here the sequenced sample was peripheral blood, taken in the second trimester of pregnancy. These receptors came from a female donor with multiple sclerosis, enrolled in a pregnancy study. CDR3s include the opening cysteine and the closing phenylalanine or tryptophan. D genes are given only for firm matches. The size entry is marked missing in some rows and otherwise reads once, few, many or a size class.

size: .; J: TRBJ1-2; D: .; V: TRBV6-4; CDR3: CASRLRHRETNYGYTF; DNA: TGTGCCAGCCGGCTTCGTCACAGGGAAACCAACTATGGCTACACCTTC
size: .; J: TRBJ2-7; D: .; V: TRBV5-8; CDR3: CASSLGPGTYEQYF; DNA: TGTGCCAGCAGCTTGGGTCCGGGAACCTACGAGCAGTACTTC
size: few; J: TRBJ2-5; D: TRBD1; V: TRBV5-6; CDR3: CASSLGGTGGWETQYF; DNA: TGTGCCAGCAGCTTGGGAGGGACAGGGGGCTGGGAGACCCAGTACTTC
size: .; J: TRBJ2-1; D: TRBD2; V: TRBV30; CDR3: CAWRAIRTSGRNEQFF; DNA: TGTGCCTGGAGGGCTATAAGGACTAGCGGGAGGAATGAGCAGTTCTTC
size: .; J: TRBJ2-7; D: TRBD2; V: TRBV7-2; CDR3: CASSPSGGFSYEQYF; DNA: TGTGCCAGCAGCCCCTCGGGAGGCTTCTCCTACGAGCAGTACTTC
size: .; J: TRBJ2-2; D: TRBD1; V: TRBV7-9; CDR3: CASSLSTGANTGELFF; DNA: TGTGCCAGCAGCTTAAGTACAGGGGCGAACACCGGGGAGCTGTTTTTT
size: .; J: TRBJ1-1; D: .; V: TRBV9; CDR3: CASSVARNTEAFF; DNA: TGTGCCAGCAGCGTAGCCAGGAACACTGAAGCTTTCTTT
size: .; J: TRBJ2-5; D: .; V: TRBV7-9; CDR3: CASSKIDSFQPETQYF; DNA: TGTGCCAGCAGCAAAATTGACAGTTTCCAACCAGAGACCCAGTACTTC
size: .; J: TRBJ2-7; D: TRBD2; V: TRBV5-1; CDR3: CASSLGTSGSIHEQYF; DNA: TGCGCCAGCAGCTTAGGGACTAGCGGGAGTATCCACGAGCAGTACTTC
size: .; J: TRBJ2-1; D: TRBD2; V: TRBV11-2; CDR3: CASSPLAGSSYNEQFF; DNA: TGTGCCAGCAGCCCCTTAGCGGGCAGCTCCTACAATGAGCAGTTCTTC
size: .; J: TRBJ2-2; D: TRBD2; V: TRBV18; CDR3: CASSLFSSGANTGELFF; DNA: TGTGCCAGCTCACTCTTCTCGAGCGGGGCGAACACCGGGGAGCTGTTTTTT
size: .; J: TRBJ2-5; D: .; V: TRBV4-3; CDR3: CASSQDGGREETQYF; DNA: TGCGCCAGCAGCCAAGATGGGGGCAGGGAAGAGACCCAGTACTTC
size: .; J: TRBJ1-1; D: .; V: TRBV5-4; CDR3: CASSFEVWSTEAFF; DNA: TGTGCCAGCAGCTTCGAGGTATGGAGCACTGAAGCTTTCTTT
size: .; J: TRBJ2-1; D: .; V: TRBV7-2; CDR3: CASSLAQGYNEQFF; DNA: TGTGCCAGCAGCTTAGCGCAGGGATACAATGAGCAGTTCTTC
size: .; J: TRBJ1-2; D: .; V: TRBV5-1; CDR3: CASWGRDTGAMGYGYTF; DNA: TGCGCCAGCTGGGGCAGGGACACCGGGGCTATGGGCTATGGCTACACCTTC
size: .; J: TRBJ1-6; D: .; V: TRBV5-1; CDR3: CASSPGQNSPLHF; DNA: TGCGCCAGCAGCCCCGGACAGAATTCACCCCTCCACTTT
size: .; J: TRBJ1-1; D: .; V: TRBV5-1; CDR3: CASKSGQLNTEAFF; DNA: TGCGCCAGCAAATCAGGACAACTGAACACTGAAGCTTTCTTT
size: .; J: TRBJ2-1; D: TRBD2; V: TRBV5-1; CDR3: CASTLSGTRSYYNEQFF; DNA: TGCGCCAGCACCTTAAGCGGGACCCGATCTTACTACAATGAGCAGTTCTTC
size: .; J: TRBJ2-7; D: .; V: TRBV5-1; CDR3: CASSLAALDYEQYF; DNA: TGCGCCAGCAGCTTGGCCGCGCTAGACTACGAGCAGTACTTC
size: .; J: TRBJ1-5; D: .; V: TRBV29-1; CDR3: CSAQGRNQPQHF; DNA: TGCAGCGCACAGGGCCGCAATCAGCCCCAGCATTTT
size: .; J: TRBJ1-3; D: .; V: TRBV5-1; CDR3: CASSLGNSGNTIYF; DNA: TGCGCCAGCAGCTTGGGTAACTCTGGAAACACCATATATTTT
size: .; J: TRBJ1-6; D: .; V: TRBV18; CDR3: CASSPATGKSPLHF; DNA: TGTGCCAGCTCACCCGCTACAGGGAAATCACCCCTCCACTTT
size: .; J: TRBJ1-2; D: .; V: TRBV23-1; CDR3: CASSRRAGYTF; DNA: TGCGCCAGCAGTAGGCGGGCGGGCTACACCTTC
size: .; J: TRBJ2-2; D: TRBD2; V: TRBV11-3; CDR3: CASSSGLADTGELFF; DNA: TGTGCCAGCAGCTCGGGACTAGCGGACACCGGGGAGCTGTTTTTT
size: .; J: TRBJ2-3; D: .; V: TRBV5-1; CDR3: CASSRTTSTDTQYF; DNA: TGCGCCAGCAGCCGGACTACGAGCACAGATACGCAGTATTTT
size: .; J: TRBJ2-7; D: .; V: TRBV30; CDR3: CAWSSGSSYEQYF; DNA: TGTGCCTGGAGCTCGGGGAGCTCCTACGAGCAGTACTTC